This entry features one T cell receptor (beta chain) sequence. Its matching antigen is unknown. Germline CDR1 reads MNHEY; CDR2 reads SVGAGI. The CDR3 is 13 residues long. V was cut by 6 bases and J by 4 bases, with 12 bases left in between. The source of the sample is a study of beta chain features in type 1 diabetes. Study-wide results and limits: Insertion counts at VDJ junctions were lower in type 1 diabetes patients, who also showed more deletions there. People with Type 1 diabetes carried modestly yet significantly shorter TCRB CDR3s in all four CD4+ subsets.

Every bit of the isolated RNA underwent reverse transcription, so sequencing read expressed TCRB transcripts. The table came from immunoSEQ multiplex PCR; TCRdb's copy has only in-frame clones and leaves some out. The table shows 100,000 to 150,000 clones, with over 15% occurring only once. Cell sorting via CD45RO/CCR7/CD25/CD127/CD95/CD27 was performed to obtain CD4+ naive, central memory, regulatory and stem cell-like memory cells. Sequenced material: central memory CD4+ T cells from blood. The clonotype comes from a man between 25 and 39 years old with type 1 diabetes. The chain has TRBV6-5 and TRBJ1-2; maybe TRBD1 (5 bases). The CDR3 DNA sequence: TGTGCCAGCAGCCTCGGGACCATCTATGGCTACACCTTC. It is translated as CASSLGTIYGYTF.